This T cell receptor beta chain was identified in a study of human T cells and chemical hapten exposure (dated by TCRdb to about 2021). Some background on the complete study: For sensitization, 2% DPC in acetone was applied to a 2 cm by 2 cm area of upper inner arm skin. Most of the patients in the cohort were female, and the cohort covered alopecia areata with under or over 50% scalp involvement, alopecia totalis and alopecia universalis. The study tracked peripheral blood TCR repertoire changes in vivo during primary and secondary sensitization to the hapten diphenylcyclopropenone (DPC) in alopecia patients. Patch testing was performed on the upper back with Finn chambers containing 0.01% DPC, and the patch tests were scored after 6 days according to International Contact Dermatitis Research Group standards. For TCR sequencing, blood came from about 28 alopecia patients at anywhere from one to four time points (pre-sensitization, 2, 6 and 24 weeks). Libraries were combined into a pool for sequencing, and differences in TCR yield between samples came mainly from small differences in library volumes within the pool. Patient blood was sampled pre-sensitization (week 0) and at 2, 6 and about 24 weeks after DPC sensitization. Throughout the study period of roughly 24 weeks, patients also received therapeutic DPC doses to the scalp every week. Broader findings and caveats from the paper: After repeated subsampling, the strength of the expansion versus patch-test correlation and the threshold at which it became significant changed. Expanded TCRs formed significantly more large CDR3 similarity clusters than pre-sensitization or healthy control sets, consistent with antigen-driven responses. The number of PT1 expanded TCRs positively correlated with patch test score, significant at thresholds 8, 16 and 32 but not 4. Alopecia, a presumed autoimmune disease, was present in all patients, so the immune response of the patients might differ from that of healthy individuals. No change with DPC sensitization was found in the number of TCRs above 1 in 1000 frequency, and no evidence of global repertoire structure alterations was found.

Receptor libraries were prepared by RACE. The sample was run on a NextSeq 500. Library preparation attached unique molecular identifiers to individual cDNA molecules for quantitative, reproducible TCR counting. Each blood RNA sample was used to sequence both TCR alpha and TCR beta chains. Concerning the study's data processing: Samples had a median of 95,638 TCRs, with a range from roughly 23,224 to 750,000. V, J and CDR3 annotation of the TCR reads was performed with the Decombinator software suite. To make PS versus PT1 abundance plots, every sample was subsampled to the same number of TCRs (28,000). TCRs were defined as expanded if absent before sensitization and observed at least eight times at the 2-week time point. TCRdb reran the public reads through fastp at Q25 and MiXCR, keeping productive beta chains. Rows with one shared CDR3 protein collapse into an entry with the most common genes and DNA. It is TCRdb's table, rather than the study itself, that gives the V and J calls and clone size. Within this sample are some 350,000 distinct CDR3 sequences, with 6% to 7% of them counted one time only. More than 5.5% of the sample rests with the top ten.

This clonotype was picked up many times. Its antigen remains undetermined. Per-base quality was not reported, and no clone a single base away is much larger than it. V is shortened by 0 bases, J by 1 base, and the region joining them spans 15 bases. The CDR3 holds 16 amino acids from the cysteine to the phenylalanine. Only CDR3 DNA remains: 48 bases, in frame from the first base. Sequences SQVTM (CDR1) and ANQGSEA (CDR2) are obtained from the germline V gene. The label giving this sample's time point can be read as: patch test 2, 6 weeks after DPC sensitization. The treatment or condition label of this sample denotes: therapeutic diphenylcyclopropenone sensitization with weekly scalp DPC. At each patch-test visit, blood was drawn before the patch test was applied. Patients were eligible if aged 18 to 70, diagnosed with alopecia and judged suitable for DPC therapy, and pregnant patients were excluded. Total RNA was extracted from unfractionated whole blood collected in Tempus Blood RNA tubes.

The sample was whole blood, taken in connection with sensitization to the hapten diphenylcyclopropenone (DPC). In this chain, TRBV29-1 is recombined with TRBJ1-2; a confident D gene designation cannot be given. This sequence originates from a woman aged 18-30 years with alopecia areata. Some clones in this sample may be carry-over from other donors' samples. CDR3 loop: CSVEDSRGSFNYGYTF. The sequenced DNA is TGCAGCGTTGAAGATAGCAGAGGGAGCTTTAACTATGGCTACACCTTC. The variable domain in full, with residues beyond the CDR3 obtained from the reference TRBV29-1 and TRBJ1-2 genes, is SAVISQKPSRDICQRGTSLTIQCQVDSQVTMMFWYRQQPGQSLTLIATANQGSEATYESGFVIDKFPISRPNLTFSTLTVSNMSPEDSSIYLCSVEDSRGSFNYGYTFGSGTRLTVV.